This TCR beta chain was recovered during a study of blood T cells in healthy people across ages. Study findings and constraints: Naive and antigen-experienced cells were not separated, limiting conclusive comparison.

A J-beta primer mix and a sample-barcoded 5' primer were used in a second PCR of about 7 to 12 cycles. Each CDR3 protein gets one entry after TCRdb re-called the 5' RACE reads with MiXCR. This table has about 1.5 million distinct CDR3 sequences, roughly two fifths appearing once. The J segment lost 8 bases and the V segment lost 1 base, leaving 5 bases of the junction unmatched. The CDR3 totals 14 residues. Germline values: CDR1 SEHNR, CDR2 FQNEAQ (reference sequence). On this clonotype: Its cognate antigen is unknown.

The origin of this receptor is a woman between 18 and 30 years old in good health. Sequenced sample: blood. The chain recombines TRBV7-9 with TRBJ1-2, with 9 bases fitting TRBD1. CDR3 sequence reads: CASSLETGGQGYTF. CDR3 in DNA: TGTGCCAGCAGCTTAGAAACAGGGGGCCAAGGCTACACCTTC. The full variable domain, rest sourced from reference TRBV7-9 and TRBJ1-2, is DTGVSQNPRHKITKRGQNVTFRCDPISEHNRLYWYRQTLGQGPEFLTYFQNEAQLEKSRLLSDRFSAERPKGSFSTLEIQRTEQGDSAMYLCASSLETGGQGYTFGSGTRLTVV.